This passage covers 18 T cell receptor beta chains from one sample sequenced in a study of cytomegalovirus exposure and HLA in healthy donors. The PCR was carried out with 60 Vbeta primers and 13 Jbeta primers. Assay used: immunoSEQ multiplex PCR; TCRdb lists only in-frame clones, some missing. The sample contains 95,000 to 130,000 clones, roughly 79% of which appear only once. The sample comprised PBMCs. These receptors originate from a woman aged 18-29 years in good health and CMV-seronegative.

The chain has TRBV19 and TRBJ2-3; D is possibly TRBD2 (7 bases). The CDR3 totals 15 residues. Trimming left V 9 bases short and J 9 bases short, with 25 bases between. CDR1 is LNHDA, CDR2 SQIVND, per germline (reference sequence). The CDR3 bases are TGTGCCAGCTCCCGGGCGGGGGCCGCCTTGGAGACGCAGTATTTT. Translating it yields CASSRAGAALETQYF.

The chain recombines TRBV19 with TRBJ1-1; 9 nucleotides agree with TRBD1. The germline gives CDR1 LNHDA, CDR2 SQIVND (reference sequence). The CDR3 is 16 residues long. V trimming: 2 bases; J trimming: 2 bases; junction bases outside the gene matches: 6. The CDR3 spells CASSIPGTGLNTEAFF. The DNA of the CDR3 is TGTGCCAGTAGTATACCCGGGACAGGGCTTAACACTGAAGCTTTCTTT.

J is TRBJ1-5 and V is TRBV7-8; no clear D gene. The V and J ends lost 0 bases and 0 bases respectively, with 12 bases between them. Per germline, CDR1 SGHVS and CDR2 FQNEAQ. The CDR3 covers 17 residues. In DNA, the CDR3 is TGTGCCAGCAGCTTAGCTCGAGGAGAACTTAGCAATCAGCCCCAGCATTTT. Its protein is CASSLARGELSNQPQHF.

The V gene is TRBV12-5, the J gene TRBJ1-1, with D hard to call. From germline, CDR1 is LGHNT and CDR2 FRNRAP. Deletions cut 2 bases from V and 0 bases from J, with 7 bases between. The CDR3 has 14 amino acids. CDR3 nucleotide sequence: TGTGCTAGTGGTTTGACAAAAATGAACACTGAAGCTTTCTTT. As protein: CASGLTKMNTEAFF.

This clone was seen just once. J is TRBJ1-1 and V is TRBV5-1; D is perhaps TRBD1 (6 bases). Looked up from germline, CDR1 is SGHRS and CDR2 is YFSETQ. CDR3 length: 14 residues. V lost 4 bases and J lost 3, with 13 bases in between. The CDR3 DNA reads as TGCGCCAGCAGCGTGGGACAAATTCACACTGAAGCTTTCTTT. Translating gives CASSVGQIHTEAFF.

The gene calls are TRBV7-9 and TRBJ1-2, with 8 bases that match TRBD1. J lost 4 bases, V lost 5 bases, and 15 bases had no gene match. The germline V gene has CDR1 SEHNR and CDR2 FQNEAQ (reference sequence). The CDR3 sequence is 17 residues long. CDR3 DNA sequence: TGTGCCAGCAGCGGGGAGACAGGGGCCACTTCCTTCTATGGCTACACCTTC. Translation gives CASSGETGATSFYGYTF.

The J gene is TRBJ1-2, the V gene TRBV29-1; maybe TRBD1 (5 bases). There are 15 residues in the CDR3. V was clipped by 7 bases and J by 2 bases, with 20 bases between them. Germline V gives CDR1 SQVTM, CDR2 ANQGSEA. The CDR3 coding sequence is TGCAGCGCCTCTCTAGGTCAGGGCCTCAACTATGGCTACACCTTC. It codes for CSASLGQGLNYGYTF.

This chain uses TRBV21-1 with TRBJ1-1; the DNA was not used to check the table's D call, TRBD1. TRBV21-1 is given as a pseudogene. CDR3 length equals 15 residues. The CDR3 here is CASGSMGQGRTEAFF. The CDR3 DNA reads TGTGCCAGCGGATCTATGGGACAGGGGCGTACTGAAGCTTTCTTT.

This clone was found once. The chain uses TRBV7-3 and TRBJ2-7; 11 bases align to TRBD2. Trimming cost V 5 bases and J 2 bases; bases outside gene matches: 2. The CDR3 extends over 14 amino acids. The germline gives CDR1 SGHTA, CDR2 FQGTGA. CDR3 region: CASSRLAGPYEQYF. The CDR3 DNA sequence: TGTGCCAGCAGCCGACTAGCGGGACCCTACGAGCAGTACTTC.

The genes are TRBV28 and TRBJ2-1, with a tentative D call TRBD2 (6 bases). The germline gives CDR1 MDHEN, CDR2 SYDVKM. The CDR3 consists of 14 residues. V was clipped by 9 bases and J by 0 bases, with 12 bases between them. CDR3: CASSGGSSYNEQFF. CDR3 nucleotide sequence: TGTGCCAGTTCCGGGGGAAGCTCCTACAATGAGCAGTTCTTC.

This clone turned up a few times. The CDR3 DNA follows: TGCGCCAGCAGAGAGCAACGACAGGGGGCAGGAGAGACCCAGTACTTC. It translates to CASREQRQGAGETQYF. The chain is built from TRBV5-1 and TRBJ2-5, with 10 bases lining up with TRBD1. Germline V gives CDR1 SGHRS, CDR2 YFSETQ. V gave up 5 bases and J gave up 4 bases; unmatched junction bases: 11. This CDR3 is built from 16 residues.

This clone was seen more than once but under ten times. This rearrangement joins TRBV10-3 to TRBJ1-1; D is possibly TRBD1 (6 bases). Looked up from germline, CDR1 is ENHRY and CDR2 is SYGVKD. This CDR3 region has 15 residues. Trimming removed 3 bases from V and 1 base from J, with 12 bases in between. CDR3 sequence: CAISETTGQNTEAFF. The CDR3 DNA reads as TGTGCCATCAGTGAAACAACAGGGCAGAACACTGAAGCTTTCTTT.

The chain combines TRBV18 with TRBJ2-7; 10 bases are a match to TRBD2. The CDR3 has 16 amino acids. After removal of 0 bases from V and 1 base from J, the junction contained 3 bases not matched to a gene. Germline values: CDR1 KGHSH, CDR2 LQKENI. As DNA, the CDR3 is TGTGCCAGCTCACCACCAGGTAGCGGGGGGTCCTACGAGCAGTACTTC. Protein product: CASSPPGSGGSYEQYF.

The chain couples TRBV5-4 to TRBJ1-1; the D gene is possibly TRBD1 (6 bases). Germline lookup yields CDR1 SGHNT and CDR2 YYREEE (reference sequence). CDR3 length: 15 residues. V gave up 3 bases and J gave up 5 bases, with 17 bases separating them. CDR3 DNA: TGTGCCAGCAGCTCGCAGGATACAGGGCGGACTGAAGCTTTCTTT. Its translation: CASSSQDTGRTEAFF. Full variable domain (remainder filled in from reference TRBV5-4 and TRBJ1-1): ETGVTQSPTHLIKTRGQQVTLRCSSQSGHNTVSWYQQALGQGPQFIFQYYREEENGRGNFPPRFSGLQFPNYSSELNVNALELDDSALYLCASSSQDTGRTEAFFGQGTRLTVV.

This clone has a single count. The rearrangement joins TRBV30 to TRBJ2-1; 9 nucleotides agree with TRBD2. The CDR3 length is 14 residues. CDR1 is GTSNPN and CDR2 is SVGIG in the germline V gene (reference sequence). Trimming at V came to 4 bases and at J to 3 bases, leaving 4 bases not matched to a gene. CDR3 loop: CAWNSGRGYNEQFF. In nucleotides, the CDR3 is TGTGCCTGGAATAGCGGGAGAGGCTACAATGAGCAGTTCTTC.

The V call is TRBV5-1, the J call TRBJ1-1; D unclear. The CDR3 is 14 amino acids. Between the trimmed V and J ends, which lost 4 bases and 2 bases, there was a span of 12 bases. Germline V gives CDR1 SGHRS, CDR2 YFSETQ. In DNA form, the CDR3 reads TGCGCCAGCAGCCCCCCGACTGGAAACACTGAAGCTTTCTTT. Its protein product is CASSPPTGNTEAFF.

This chain uses TRBV7-6 with TRBJ2-5; D not certain. The CDR3 loop spans 12 amino acids. Trimming removed 6 bases from V and 5 bases from J, with 10 bases in between. Germline V gene sequence: CDR1 SGHVS, CDR2 FNYEAQ. The CDR3 DNA reads TGTGCCAGCAGTCCCAACGAGGAGACCCAGTACTTC. Amino acids: CASSPNEETQYF.

The rearrangement uses TRBV28 and TRBJ1-2; 10 bases agree with TRBD1. The germline gives CDR1 MDHEN, CDR2 SYDVKM. The ends lost 4 bases at V and 4 bases at J; junction bases unmatched: 6. The CDR3 covers 15 residues. This CDR3 reads CASSSRDRGGYGYTF. For the CDR3, the DNA is TGTGCCAGCAGTTCACGGGACAGGGGAGGCTATGGCTACACCTTC.